A single TCR beta chain is shown here with its context. The data derive from a study of PD-L1 blockade in urothelial cancer. Libraries were prepared by immunoSEQ multiplex PCR; TCRdb keeps only in-frame clonotypes and omits some of them. The table includes 55,000 to 80,000 clones, around 87% detected once. Time point here: pretreatment peripheral blood. The J segment lost 6 bases and the V segment lost 3 bases, leaving 7 bases of the junction unmatched. Germline CDR1 is SGDLS and CDR2 is YYNGEE. The CDR3 totals 14 residues. This clonotype was sampled from a man aged 60 to 69 with urothelial cancer. The chain couples TRBV9 to TRBJ2-7; 9 bases fit TRBD1. The source material was PBMCs, sampled around atezolizumab (anti-PD-L1) treatment. The CDR3 here is CASSAAPDRGEQYF. For the CDR3, the DNA is TGTGCCAGCAGCGCGGCCCCGGACAGGGGCGAGCAGTACTTC.